This T cell receptor beta chain was identified during a study of identical twins. In its sample, this clonotype was seen a few times. CDR3 length: 15 residues. The J segment lost 5 bases and the V segment lost 4 bases, leaving 6 bases of the junction unmatched. Germline CDR1 SGHRS, CDR2 YFSETQ. MiXCR was run by TCRdb on the 5' RACE reads, yielding one entry per CDR3 protein. The table lists 700,000 to 950,000 distinct CDR3 sequences, more than 9% of them singletons, with 1.5% to 2% in the top ten. The same sample was also used in a study of yellow fever vaccine responses in identical twins.

V gene TRBV5-1 combines with J gene TRBJ2-6; TRBD1 aligns across 7 bases. This clonotype originated in a woman under 30 in good health. The sequenced sample was PBMCs. The CDR3 loop reads CASSQDRPRANVLTF. The CDR3 nucleotides read TGCGCCAGCAGCCAGGACAGGCCAAGGGCCAACGTCCTGACTTTC. Variable domain in full (rest from reference TRBV5-1 and TRBJ2-6): KAGVTQTPRYLIKTRGQQVTLSCSPISGHRSVSWYQQTPGQGLQFLFEYFSETQRNKGNFPGRFSGRQFSNSRSEMNVSTLELGDSALYLCASSQDRPRANVLTFGAGSRLTVL.